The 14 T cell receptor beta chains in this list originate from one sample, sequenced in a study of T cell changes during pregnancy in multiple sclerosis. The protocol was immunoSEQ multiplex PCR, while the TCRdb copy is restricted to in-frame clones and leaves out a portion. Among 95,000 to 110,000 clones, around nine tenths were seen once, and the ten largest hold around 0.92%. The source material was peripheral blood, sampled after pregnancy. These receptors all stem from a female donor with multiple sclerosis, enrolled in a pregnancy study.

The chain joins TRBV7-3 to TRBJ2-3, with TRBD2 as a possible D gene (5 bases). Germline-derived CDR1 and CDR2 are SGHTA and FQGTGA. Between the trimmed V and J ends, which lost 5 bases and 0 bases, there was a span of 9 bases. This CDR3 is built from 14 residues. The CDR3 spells CASSQAESTDTQYF. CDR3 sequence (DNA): TGTGCCAGCAGCCAAGCGGAAAGCACAGATACGCAGTATTTT.

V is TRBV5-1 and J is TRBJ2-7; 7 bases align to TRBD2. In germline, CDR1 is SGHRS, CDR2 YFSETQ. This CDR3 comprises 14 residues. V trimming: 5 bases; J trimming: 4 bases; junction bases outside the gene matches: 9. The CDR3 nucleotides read TGCGCCAGCAGAAAGACCGGGGAGGGGTACGAGCAGTACTTC. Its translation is CASRKTGEGYEQYF.

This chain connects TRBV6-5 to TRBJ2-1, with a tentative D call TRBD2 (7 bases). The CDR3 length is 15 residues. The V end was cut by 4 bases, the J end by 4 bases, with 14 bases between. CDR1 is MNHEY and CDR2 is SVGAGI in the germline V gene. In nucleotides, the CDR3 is TGTGCCAGCAGTTCATCCGGGGGGCCTTACAATGAGCAGTTCTTC. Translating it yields CASSSSGGPYNEQFF.

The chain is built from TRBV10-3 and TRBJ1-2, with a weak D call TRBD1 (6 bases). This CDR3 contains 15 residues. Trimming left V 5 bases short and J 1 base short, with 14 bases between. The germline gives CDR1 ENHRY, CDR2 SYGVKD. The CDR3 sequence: CAISPTGYLNYGYTF. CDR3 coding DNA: TGTGCCATCAGTCCCACAGGGTACCTTAACTATGGCTACACCTTC.

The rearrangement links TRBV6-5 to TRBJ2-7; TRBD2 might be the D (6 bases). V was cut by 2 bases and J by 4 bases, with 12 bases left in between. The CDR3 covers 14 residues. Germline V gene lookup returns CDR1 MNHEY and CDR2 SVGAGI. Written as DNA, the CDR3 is TGTGCCAGCAGTTACGCCGGCGGGGAGTACGAGCAGTACTTC. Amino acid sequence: CASSYAGGEYEQYF.

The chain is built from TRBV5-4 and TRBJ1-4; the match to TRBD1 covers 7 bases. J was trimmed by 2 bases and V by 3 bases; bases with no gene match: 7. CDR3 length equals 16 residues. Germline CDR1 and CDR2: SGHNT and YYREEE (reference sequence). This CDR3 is CASSSTGTGTNEKLFF. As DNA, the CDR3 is TGTGCCAGCAGCTCGACAGGGACGGGGACTAATGAAAAACTGTTTTTT.

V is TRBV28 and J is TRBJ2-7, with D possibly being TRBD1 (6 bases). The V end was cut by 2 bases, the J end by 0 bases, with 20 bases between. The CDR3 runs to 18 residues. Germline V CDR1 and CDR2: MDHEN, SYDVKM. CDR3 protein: CASSLSLEETGYSYEQYF. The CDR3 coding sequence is TGTGCCAGCAGTTTAAGTTTGGAAGAGACAGGATACTCCTACGAGCAGTACTTC.

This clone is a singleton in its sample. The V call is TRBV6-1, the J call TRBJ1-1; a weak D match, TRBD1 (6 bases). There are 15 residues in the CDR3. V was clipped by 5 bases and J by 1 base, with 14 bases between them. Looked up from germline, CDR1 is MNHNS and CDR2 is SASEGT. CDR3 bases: TGTGCCAGCAGTCAGGGGACGGTCGGGAACACTGAAGCTTTCTTT. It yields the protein CASSQGTVGNTEAFF.

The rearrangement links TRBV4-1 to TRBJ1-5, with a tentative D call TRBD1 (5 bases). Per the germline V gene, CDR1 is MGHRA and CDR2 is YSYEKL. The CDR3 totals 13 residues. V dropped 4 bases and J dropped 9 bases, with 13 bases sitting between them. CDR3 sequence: CASSLGQGGPQHF. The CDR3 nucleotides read TGCGCCAGCAGCCTCGGTCAGGGAGGGCCCCAGCATTTT.

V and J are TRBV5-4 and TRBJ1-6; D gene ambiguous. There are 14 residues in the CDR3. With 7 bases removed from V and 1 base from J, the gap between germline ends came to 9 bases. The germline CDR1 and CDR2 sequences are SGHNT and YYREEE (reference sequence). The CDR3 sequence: CASRRESYNSPLHF. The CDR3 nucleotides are TGTGCCAGCCGGAGGGAATCCTATAATTCACCCCTCCACTTT. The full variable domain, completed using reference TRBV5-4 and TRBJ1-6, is ETGVTQSPTHLIKTRGQQVTLRCSSQSGHNTVSWYQQALGQGPQFIFQYYREEENGRGNFPPRFSGLQFPNYSSELNVNALELDDSALYLCASRRESYNSPLHFGNGTRLTVT.

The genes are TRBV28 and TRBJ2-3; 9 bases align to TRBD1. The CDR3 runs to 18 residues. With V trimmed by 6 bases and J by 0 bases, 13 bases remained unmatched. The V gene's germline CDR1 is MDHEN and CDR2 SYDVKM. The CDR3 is CASRPGTGSRPSTDTQYF. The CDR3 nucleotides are TGTGCCAGCAGGCCAGGGACAGGGTCAAGGCCTAGCACAGATACGCAGTATTTT.

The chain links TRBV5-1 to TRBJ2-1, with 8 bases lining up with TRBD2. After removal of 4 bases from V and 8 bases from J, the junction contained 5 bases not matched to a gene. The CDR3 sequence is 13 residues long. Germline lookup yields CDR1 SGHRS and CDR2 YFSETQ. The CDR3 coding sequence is TGCGCCAGCAGCGAGGGACTAGGGGATGAGCAGTTCTTC. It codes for CASSEGLGDEQFF.

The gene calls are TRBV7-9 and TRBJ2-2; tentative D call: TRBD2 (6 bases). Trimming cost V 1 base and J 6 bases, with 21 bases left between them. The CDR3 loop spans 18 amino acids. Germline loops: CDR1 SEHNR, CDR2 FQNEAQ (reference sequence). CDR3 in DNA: TGTGCCAGCAGCTTAGATCGGACGGGGGTAGTCGGGCCCGGGGAGCTGTTTTTT. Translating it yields CASSLDRTGVVGPGELFF.

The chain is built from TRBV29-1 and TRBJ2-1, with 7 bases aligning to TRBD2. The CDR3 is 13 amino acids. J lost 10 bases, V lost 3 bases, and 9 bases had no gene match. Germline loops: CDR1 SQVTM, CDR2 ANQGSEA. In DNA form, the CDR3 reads TGCAGCGTTGACTTAGTCTGGGGGGGAGAGCAGTTCTTC. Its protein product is CSVDLVWGGEQFF.